These 14 T cell receptor beta chains were all obtained from the same sample, sequenced in a study of blood T cells in healthy people across ages (dated by TCRdb to about 2015). Library generation was performed with 5' RACE. The run used an Illumina HiSeq 2500. A second PCR of roughly 7 to 11 cycles was run with a J-beta primer mix and a sample-barcoded 5' primer. Through fastp at Q25 and MiXCR, TCRdb rebuilt clones from the public reads, retaining in-frame beta chains. Every CDR3 protein is listed once, alongside the most common genes and DNA of its rows. Present in this sample are 700,000 or so distinct CDR3 sequences, less than 45% of which were seen just once. Clones ranked in the top ten supply about 32% of the sample. The material sequenced was blood. Receptors originate from an elderly man in good health.

This chain uses TRBV7-9 with TRBJ2-1; 11 bases are a match to TRBD2. The CDR3 runs to 19 residues. The germline CDR1 and CDR2 sequences are SEHNR and FQNEAQ (reference sequence). Trimming at V came to 2 bases and at J to 6 bases, leaving 15 bases not matched to a gene. The CDR3 loop reads CASSLIAGGPRTGINEQFF. The CDR3 bases are TGTGCCAGCAGCTTAATAGCGGGAGGGCCAAGGACGGGCATCAATGAGCAGTTCTTC.

The chain combines TRBV28 with TRBJ2-4, with TRBD1 as a possible D gene (5 bases). With 6 bases removed from V and 6 bases from J, the gap between germline ends came to 9 bases. This CDR3 contains 12 residues. CDR1 is MDHEN, CDR2 SYDVKM, per germline. The CDR3 DNA reads TGTGCCAGCAGGGGGCCTGGAAACATTCAGTACTTC. Translating gives CASRGPGNIQYF.

The CDR3: CASRFQETQYF. DNA of the CDR3: TGCGCCAGTAGGTTCCAAGAGACCCAGTACTTC. V is TRBV5-1 and J is TRBJ2-5; D is undetermined. The CDR3 spans 11 residues. CDR1 and CDR2 (germline): SGHRS, YFSETQ. Trimming removed 8 bases at V and 1 base at J, with 6 bases between.

The chain has TRBV4-2 and TRBJ2-1; 11 nucleotides agree with TRBD2. In germline, CDR1 is LGHNA, CDR2 YNFKEQ. V was clipped by 2 bases and J by 8 bases; unmatched bases: 20. The CDR3 has 20 amino acids. As DNA, the CDR3 is TGTGCCAGCAGCCAAACTTCCGACCGGTTAGGGACTAGCGGACTAGATGAGCAGTTCTTC. Its protein is CASSQTSDRLGTSGLDEQFF.

The chain employs TRBV28 and TRBJ2-5, with D possibly TRBD2 on 7 matching bases. V was shortened by 7 bases and J by 4 bases, with 13 bases between the two germline ends. The V gene's germline CDR1 is MDHEN and CDR2 SYDVKM. This CDR3 comprises 13 residues. The CDR3 loop reads CASTWGGGETQYF. DNA of the CDR3: TGTGCCAGCACCTGGGGAGGGGGAGAGACCCAGTACTTC.

The J gene is TRBJ2-1, the V gene TRBV4-2, with 7 bases matching TRBD2. The CDR3 totals 14 residues. V trimming: 4 bases; J trimming: 12 bases; junction bases outside the gene matches: 12. Germline values: CDR1 LGHNA, CDR2 YNFKEQ. CDR3 amino acids: CASSRPGTTVGQFF. The CDR3 DNA follows: TGTGCCAGCAGCCGCCCCGGGACTACCGTTGGGCAGTTCTTC.

The chain couples TRBV12-5 to TRBJ2-7; 9 nucleotides match TRBD1. The J call may not be correct, given that the DNA end is closer to TRBJ2-5. Germline loops: CDR1 LGHNT, CDR2 FRNRAP. The CDR3 has 15 amino acids. CDR3 sequence: CASGYGQGRGETQYF. As DNA, the CDR3 is TGTGCTAGTGGTTACGGACAGGGGAGAGGAGAGACCCAGTACTTC.

This clonotype has only a few counts. The chain combines TRBV20-1 with TRBJ1-5; a weak D match, TRBD1 (6 bases). This CDR3 has 18 amino acids. Trimming took 1 base from V and 0 from J, leaving 19 bases between them. The germline V gene encodes CDR1 DFQATT and CDR2 SNEGSKA (reference sequence). The CDR3 region has the DNA TGCAGTGCTAGAGGTTTTGACAGGAGATCTTATAGCAATCAGCCCCAGCATTTT. Protein: CSARGFDRRSYSNQPQHF.

Concerning this clonotype itself: A read error may be the cause here, since a much bigger clone is one base away. The chain employs TRBV7-2 and TRBJ2-5; 7 bases line up with TRBD2. V lost 5 bases, J lost 11 bases, and 8 bases stayed unmatched. CDR1 SGHTA and CDR2 FQGNSA come from the germline V gene. This CDR3 is 12 amino acids long. CDR3 amino acids: CASSALAIEQYF. DNA for the CDR3: TGTGCCAGCAGCGCACTAGCGATTGAGCAGTACTTC. Full variable domain (outside the CDR3, taken from reference TRBV7-2 and TRBJ2-5): GAGVSQSPSNKVTEKGKDVELRCDPISGHTALYWYRQSLGQGLEFLIYFQGNSAPDKSGLPSDRFSAERTGGSVSTLTIQRTQQEDSAVYLCASSALAIEQYFGPGTRLLVL.

The chain links TRBV2 to TRBJ2-7; D may be TRBD2 (5 bases). The CDR3 is 15 amino acids. The V end lost 8 bases, the J end lost 2 bases, and 19 bases lay between the germline ends. Looked up from germline, CDR1 is SNHLY and CDR2 is FYNNEI. The CDR3, as DNA: TGTGCCAGCCCCCGGGGTAGAGGAGCTACCTACGAGCAGTACTTC. It encodes CASPRGRGATYEQYF.

The chain has TRBV7-9 and TRBJ1-5; 7 bases are a match to TRBD1. Unmatched junction bases numbered 10, after V lost 5 bases and J lost 6 bases. There are 15 residues in the CDR3. CDR1 is SEHNR, CDR2 FQNEAQ, per germline (reference sequence). CDR3 DNA: TGTGCCAGCAGCAAAGCCGGACAGGTCACTCAGCCCCAGCATTTT. It encodes CASSKAGQVTQPQHF.

In this sample, this clonotype turned up a few times. The chain is built from TRBV13 and TRBJ2-5, with TRBD2 matching over 12 bases. The CDR3 has 16 amino acids. Germline values: CDR1 PRHDT, CDR2 FYEKMQ (reference sequence). The ends lost 4 bases at V and 5 bases at J; junction bases unmatched: 8. The CDR3 loop reads CASSSTLAGGLETQYF. The CDR3 region has the DNA TGTGCCAGCAGCTCCACCCTAGCGGGGGGGCTTGAGACCCAGTACTTC.

The rearrangement joins TRBV29-1 to TRBJ2-2; either TRBD1 or TRBD2 may supply D (7 bases each). The germline V gene has CDR1 SQVTM and CDR2 ANQGSEA. The CDR3 covers 16 residues. The V end was cut by 5 bases, the J end by 2 bases, with 18 bases between. The CDR3 here is CSVQRGLADNTGELFF. For the CDR3, the DNA is TGCAGCGTTCAAAGGGGGCTAGCGGATAACACCGGGGAGCTGTTTTTT.

The chain couples TRBV6-5 to TRBJ2-7; 7 positions match TRBD2. The CDR3 runs to 15 residues. Germline CDR1 reads MNHEY; CDR2 reads SVGAGI. V shed 5 bases and J 0 bases; nucleotides not matched to a gene: 7. The CDR3 reads CASSLQRESSYEQYF. The CDR3 bases are TGTGCCAGCAGTCTCCAGCGGGAAAGCTCCTACGAGCAGTACTTC.